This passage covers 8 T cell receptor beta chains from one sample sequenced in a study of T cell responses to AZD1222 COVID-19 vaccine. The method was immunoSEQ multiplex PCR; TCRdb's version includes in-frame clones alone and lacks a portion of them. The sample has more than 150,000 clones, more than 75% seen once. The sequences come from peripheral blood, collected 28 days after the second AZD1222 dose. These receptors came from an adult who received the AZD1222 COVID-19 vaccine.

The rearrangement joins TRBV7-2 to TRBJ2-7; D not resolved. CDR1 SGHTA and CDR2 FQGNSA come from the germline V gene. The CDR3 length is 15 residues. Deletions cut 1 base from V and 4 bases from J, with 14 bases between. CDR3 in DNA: TGTGCCAGCAGCTTAGAGGACCGCTTCAGGTACGAGCAGTACTTC. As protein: CASSLEDRFRYEQYF.

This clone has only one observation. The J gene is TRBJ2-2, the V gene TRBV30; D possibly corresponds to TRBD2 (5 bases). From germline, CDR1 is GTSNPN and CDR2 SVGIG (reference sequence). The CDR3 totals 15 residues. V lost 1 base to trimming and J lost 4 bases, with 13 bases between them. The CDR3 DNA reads TGTGCCTGGAGTGCCTTGGGAGCGGCCACCGGGGAGCTGTTTTTT. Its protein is CAWSALGAATGELFF.

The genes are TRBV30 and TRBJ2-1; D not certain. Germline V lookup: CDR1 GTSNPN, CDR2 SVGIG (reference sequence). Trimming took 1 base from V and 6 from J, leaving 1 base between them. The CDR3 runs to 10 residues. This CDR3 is CAWSANEQFF. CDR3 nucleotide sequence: TGTGCCTGGAGTGCCAATGAGCAGTTCTTC.

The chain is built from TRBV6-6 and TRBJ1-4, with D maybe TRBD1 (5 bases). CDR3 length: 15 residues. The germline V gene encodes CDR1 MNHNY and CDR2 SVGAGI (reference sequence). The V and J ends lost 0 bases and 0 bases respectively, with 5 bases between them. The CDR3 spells CASSYSRATNEKLFF. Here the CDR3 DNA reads TGTGCCAGCAGTTACTCCAGGGCAACTAATGAAAAACTGTTTTTT.

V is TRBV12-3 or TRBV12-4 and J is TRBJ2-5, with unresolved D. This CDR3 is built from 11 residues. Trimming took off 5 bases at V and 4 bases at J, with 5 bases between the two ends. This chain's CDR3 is CASSRRETQYF. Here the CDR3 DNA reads TGTGCCAGCAGTAGAAGAGAGACCCAGTACTTC.

Here the CDR3 reads CASRGLEQYF. The CDR3 DNA reads as TGTGCCAGCAGGGGACTCGAGCAGTACTTC. V usage is TRBV2 and J usage is TRBJ2-7; TRBD2 is a possible D gene (6 bases). The length of the CDR3 is 10 residues. Germline V CDR1 and CDR2: SNHLY, FYNNEI. With 6 bases removed from V and 6 bases from J, the gap between germline ends came to 6 bases.

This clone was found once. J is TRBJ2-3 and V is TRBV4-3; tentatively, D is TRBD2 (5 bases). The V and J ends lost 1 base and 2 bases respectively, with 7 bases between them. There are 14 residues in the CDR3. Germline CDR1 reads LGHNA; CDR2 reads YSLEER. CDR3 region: CASSQVLATDTQYF. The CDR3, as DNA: TGCGCCAGCAGCCAAGTTCTAGCCACAGATACGCAGTATTTT.

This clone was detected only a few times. CDR3: CASSPLTGTGQPQHF. The CDR3 nucleotides read TGTGCCAGCAGTCCACTGACAGGGACGGGACAGCCCCAGCATTTT. The chain links TRBV2 to TRBJ1-5; 7 bases fit TRBD1. CDR1 is SNHLY, CDR2 FYNNEI, per germline. The junction had 11 bases not matched to a gene; V was cut back by 5 bases and J by 7 bases. The CDR3 covers 15 residues.